Listed below are T cell receptor beta chains from one sample, sequenced in a study of human thymus T cells. This table comes from immunoSEQ multiplex PCR, and its TCRdb copy is limited to in-frame clones, with some not included. This table has tens of thousands of clones, around 96% appearing once. The sample consisted of thymus tissue. The receptor source for this set is a boy under two years old with a congenital heart defect but otherwise immunologically healthy. The CDR3 runs from the conserved cysteine through the conserved F or W. D genes are given only for firm matches. Expanded clones are given a class, and other clones once, few, many or no size at all.

v_call	d_call	j_call	clone_size	cdr3_aa	cdr3_nt
TRBV7-2	-	TRBJ2-7	-	CASSLVRVGDEQYF	TGTGCCAGCAGCTTAGTGAGGGTTGGTGACGAGCAGTACTTC
TRBV7-9	TRBD1	TRBJ2-1	-	CASSFRGSGNEQFF	TGTGCCAGCAGCTTCAGGGGGTCAGGCAATGAGCAGTTCTTC
TRBV6-1	TRBD1	TRBJ2-5	once	CASSEGQGKETQYF	TGTGCCAGCAGTGAAGGACAGGGTAAAGAGACCCAGTACTTC
TRBV30	TRBD1	TRBJ1-2	-	CASVAGTVARNGYTF	TGTGCCTCTGTAGCCGGGACAGTGGCTAGAAATGGCTACACCTTC
TRBV18	-	TRBJ2-5	-	CASSPVWCLPRETQYF	TGTGCCAGCTCACCGGTGTGGTGCCTTCCGCGGGAGACCCAGTACTTC
TRBV11-2	-	TRBJ2-7	-	CASSSSDQQYF	TGTGCCAGCAGCTCATCGGACCAGCAGTACTTC
TRBV27	-	TRBJ2-5	once	CASSLAETQYF	TGTGCCAGCAGTTTAGCAGAGACCCAGTACTTC
TRBV4-3	TRBD2	TRBJ2-1	-	CASSFDPSGGLDEQFF	TGCGCCAGCAGCTTTGACCCTAGCGGGGGACTGGATGAGCAGTTCTTC
TRBV14	-	TRBJ1-1	-	CASSRSRGRINTEAFF	TGTGCCAGCAGCCGAAGTCGAGGCAGGATCAACACTGAAGCTTTCTTT
TRBV12-5	-	TRBJ2-7	once	CASGLRGFPYEQYF	TGTGCTAGTGGTTTGAGGGGGTTCCCCTACGAGCAGTACTTC
TRBV5-3	-	TRBJ1-3	-	CARSLGQSGNTIYF	TGTGCCAGAAGCTTGGGACAGTCGGGAAACACCATATATTTT
TRBV2	-	TRBJ2-7	few	CASSEARDGTYEQYF	TGTGCCAGCAGTGAAGCCCGAGACGGGACCTACGAGCAGTACTTC
TRBV6-5	-	TRBJ1-4	-	CAAGRANEKLFF	TGTGCCGCCGGCAGGGCTAATGAAAAACTGTTTTTT
TRBV10-3	-	TRBJ2-7	-	CAIRYFCLYYEQYF	TGTGCCATCAGGTACTTTTGTCTTTACTACGAGCAGTACTTC
TRBV5-6	TRBD1	TRBJ1-1	-	CASKARQGANTEAFF	TGTGCCAGCAAGGCCCGACAGGGGGCGAACACTGAAGCTTTCTTT
TRBV12-5	-	TRBJ1-1	-	CASVSRGYTEAFF	TGTGCTAGTGTTTCGCGGGGATACACTGAAGCTTTCTTT
TRBV28	-	TRBJ2-6	-	CASSLSSIDPSRANVLTF	TGTGCCAGCAGTTTATCCTCCATCGACCCTTCAAGGGCCAACGTCCTGACTTTC
TRBV18	TRBD1	TRBJ1-2	once	CASSLRQGKNYGYTF	TGTGCCAGCTCACTTAGACAGGGGAAAAACTATGGCTACACCTTC
TRBV7-4	-	TRBJ1-1	-	CASSLLRSHMNTEAFF	TGTGCCAGCAGCTTACTCCGGTCTCATATGAACACTGAAGCTTTCTTT
TRBV2	-	TRBJ2-2	-	CASSEWTGELFF	TGTGCCAGCAGTGAATGGACCGGGGAGCTGTTTTTT
TRBV6-1	-	TRBJ2-7	-	CASSARERYEQYF	TGTGCCAGCAGCGCACGGGAGCGCTACGAGCAGTACTTC
TRBV29-1	-	TRBJ2-7	-	CSGIIGGSYEQYF	TGCAGCGGGATTATTGGCGGCTCCTACGAGCAGTACTTC
TRBV5-1	-	TRBJ1-1	-	CASSPYKENTEAFF	TGCGCCAGCAGCCCCTACAAAGAGAACACTGAAGCTTTCTTT
TRBV19	-	TRBJ1-4	-	CATRGPGEKLFF	TGTGCCACCCGGGGACCGGGCGAAAAACTGTTTTTT
TRBV5-1	-	TRBJ2-7	-	CASSPYGVTSYEQYF	TGCGCCAGCAGCCCTTACGGGGTTACTTCCTACGAGCAGTACTTC
TRBV27	-	TRBJ1-2	-	CASSPSGACRGHVYGYTF	TGTGCCAGCAGTCCCTCTGGCGCCTGCAGGGGCCATGTCTATGGCTACACCTTC
TRBV10-1	-	TRBJ1-2	-	CASQGLDYGYTF	TGCGCCAGCCAGGGGTTGGACTATGGCTACACCTTC
TRBV11-3	TRBD2	TRBJ2-7	-	CASSEERLAGAPSYEQYF	TGTGCCAGCAGCGAAGAGAGACTAGCGGGGGCCCCCTCCTACGAGCAGTACTTC
TRBV28	-	TRBJ1-5	-	CASSFQPQHF	TGTGCCAGCAGTTTTCAGCCCCAGCATTTT
TRBV5-6	TRBD2	TRBJ2-5	-	CASSPGLAGGPRVETQYF	TGTGCCAGCAGCCCGGGACTAGCGGGAGGGCCGAGGGTAGAGACCCAGTACTTC
TRBV19	-	TRBJ1-1	-	CASSRGRSNTEAFF	TGTGCCAGTAGTAGGGGCAGGTCGAACACTGAAGCTTTCTTT
TRBV5-5	-	TRBJ1-5	once	CASSLVARDSNQPQHF	TGTGCCAGCAGCTTGGTGGCCAGAGATAGCAATCAGCCCCAGCATTTT
TRBV14	-	TRBJ2-3	once	CASSHRGSTDTQYF	TGTGCCAGCAGCCATCGGGGCAGCACAGATACGCAGTATTTT
TRBV5-1	-	TRBJ2-1	-	CASSPGAADTTRFF	TGCGCCAGCAGCCCCGGGGCCGCCGACACCACTCGGTTCTTC
TRBV27	-	TRBJ2-7	-	CASSSQGPYEQYF	TGTGCCAGCAGCTCACAGGGACCCTACGAGCAGTACTTC
TRBV5-4	TRBD1	TRBJ1-2	once	CASSFRPPTRDRGLYGYTF	TGTGCCAGCAGCTTCCGCCCACCTACGCGGGACAGGGGGCTCTATGGCTACACCTTC
TRBV27	-	TRBJ2-5	once	CASSSSTYPQETQYF	TGTGCCAGCAGTTCCTCCACGTATCCCCAAGAGACCCAGTACTTC
TRBV10-2	TRBD2	TRBJ2-7	once	CASSPGTSGRAYEQYF	TGCGCCAGCAGTCCCGGGACTAGCGGGAGGGCCTACGAGCAGTACTTC
TRBV4-3	TRBD1	TRBJ1-6	-	CASSPHFSPDPGTGGHSPLHF	TGCGCCAGCAGCCCGCATTTTTCCCCAGACCCCGGGACAGGGGGCCATTCACCCCTCCACTTT
TRBV19	-	TRBJ1-1	-	CASSIGRQKAMNTEAFF	TGTGCCAGTAGTATAGGACGGCAGAAGGCGATGAACACTGAAGCTTTCTTT
TRBV7-9	-	TRBJ1-3	-	CASSRDRHSGNTIYF	TGTGCCAGCAGCCGGGACCGTCACTCTGGAAACACCATATATTTT
TRBV10-2	-	TRBJ2-4	-	CASSEWGIKNIQYF	TGCGCCAGCAGTGAGTGGGGGATAAAAAACATTCAGTACTTC
TRBV7-9	TRBD2	TRBJ2-1	-	CASSSRTSGRAEGEQFF	TGTGCCAGCAGCTCCCGAACTAGCGGGAGGGCCGAAGGGGAGCAGTTCTTC
TRBV30	TRBD1	TRBJ2-5	-	CAWSRTGEETQYF	TGTGCCTGGAGTCGCACAGGGGAGGAGACCCAGTACTTC
TRBV27	-	TRBJ1-1	-	CASRLFGADHYMNTEAFF	TGTGCCAGCAGACTATTTGGGGCAGACCACTACATGAACACTGAAGCTTTCTTT
TRBV2	-	TRBJ2-3	-	CASTQGRDTQYF	TGTGCCAGCACCCAGGGGAGGGATACGCAGTATTTT
TRBV5-6	TRBD2	TRBJ2-7	once	CASSSLRGEGSYEQYF	TGTGCCAGCAGCTCTCTTCGCGGGGAGGGTTCCTACGAGCAGTACTTC
TRBV19	-	TRBJ1-2	-	CASHTPGLLANYGYTF	TGTGCCAGCCACACTCCGGGTCTACTAGCTAACTATGGCTACACCTTC